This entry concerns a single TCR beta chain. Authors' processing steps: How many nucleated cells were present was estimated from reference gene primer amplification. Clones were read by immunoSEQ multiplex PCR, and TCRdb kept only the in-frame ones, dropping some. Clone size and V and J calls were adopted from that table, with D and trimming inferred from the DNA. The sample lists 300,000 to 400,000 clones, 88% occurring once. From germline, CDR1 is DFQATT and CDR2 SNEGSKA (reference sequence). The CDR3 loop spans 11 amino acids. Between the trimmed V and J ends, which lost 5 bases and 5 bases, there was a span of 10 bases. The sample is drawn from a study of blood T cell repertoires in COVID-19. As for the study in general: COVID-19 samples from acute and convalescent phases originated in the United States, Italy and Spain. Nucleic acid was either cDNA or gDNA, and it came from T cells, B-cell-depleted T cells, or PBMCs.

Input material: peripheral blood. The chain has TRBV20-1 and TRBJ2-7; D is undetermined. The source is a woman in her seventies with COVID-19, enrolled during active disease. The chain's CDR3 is CSAQRLDEQYF. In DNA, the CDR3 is TGCAGTGCTCAAAGACTGGACGAGCAGTACTTC.